What follows are 13 T cell receptor beta chains derived from one specimen sequenced in a study of shared clonotypes between healthy human individuals. Terminally differentiated effector memory CD45RA+ cells were excluded by CCR7 positive selection of CD45RO-negative cells. Sequencing used immunoSEQ multiplex PCR; TCRdb keeps in-frame clones, though not all of them. In the table there are more than 600,000 clones, 92% of which are singletons. Sequenced input: naive CD8+ T cells sorted from blood. These TCRs come from a man aged 30 to 45 in good health.

The V call is TRBV6-1, the J call TRBJ1-6; no firm D call. The germline CDR1 and CDR2 sequences are MNHNS and SASEGT. The germline V and J ends were trimmed by 3 bases and 0 bases, with 15 bases remaining between them. The CDR3 totals 18 residues. The CDR3 here is CASSDDEVGISYNSPLHF. DNA for the CDR3: TGTGCCAGCAGTGACGATGAGGTGGGGATCTCCTATAATTCACCCCTCCACTTT.

The chain has TRBV19 and TRBJ2-5; 7 nucleotides line up with TRBD1. The CDR3 totals 14 residues. Germline CDR1 and CDR2: LNHDA and SQIVND (reference sequence). The V segment lost 2 bases and the J segment 5 bases; nucleotides outside the gene matches: 5. The CDR3: CASSIPGQWETQYF. CDR3 in DNA: TGTGCCAGTAGTATACCGGGACAGTGGGAGACCCAGTACTTC.

The table lists this clone with a count of one. V gene TRBV28 combines with J gene TRBJ1-1, with TRBD1 matching over 7 bases. CDR3 length: 17 amino acids. V trimming: 3 bases; J trimming: 5 bases; junction bases outside the gene matches: 15. Germline V gene sequence: CDR1 MDHEN, CDR2 SYDVKM. This CDR3 reads CASSLRQTGRLGTEAFF. As DNA, the CDR3 is TGTGCCAGCAGTTTGCGCCAGACAGGGAGGTTGGGTACTGAAGCTTTCTTT.

The CDR3 reads CASSTHRTSGPYNEQFF. CDR3 DNA sequence: TGTGCCAGCAGCACACACAGGACTAGCGGTCCGTACAATGAGCAGTTCTTC. The chain has TRBV9 and TRBJ2-1, with TRBD2 matching over 10 bases. The J segment lost 4 bases and the V segment lost 4 bases, leaving 11 bases of the junction unmatched. Germline-derived CDR1 and CDR2 are SGDLS and YYNGEE. The CDR3 sequence is 17 residues long.

This chain links TRBV11-2 with TRBJ1-1, with a possible D match to TRBD1 (6 bases). There are 15 residues in the CDR3. Trimming removed 5 bases at V and 4 bases at J, with 17 bases between. CDR1 SGHAT and CDR2 FQNNGV come from the germline V gene. The CDR3 DNA reads as TGTGCCAGCAGCGGAGGTAGGGGGGGAACCACTGAAGCTTTCTTT. Translated: CASSGGRGGTTEAFF.

The V and J genes are TRBV5-6 and TRBJ1-3; no definite D call. From germline, CDR1 is SGHDT and CDR2 YYEEEE. CDR3 length: 13 amino acids. V shed 4 bases and J shed 2 bases, with 7 bases lying between them. CDR3 DNA: TGTGCCAGCAGCCGACTTCCTGGAAACACCATATATTTT. The encoded protein is CASSRLPGNTIYF.

This clone was observed a few times. The chain employs TRBV28 and TRBJ2-7; 8 nucleotides align to TRBD1. The germline CDR1 and CDR2 sequences are MDHEN and SYDVKM. V was pared by 6 bases and J by 4 bases, with 5 bases of the junction left unmatched. The CDR3 consists of 13 residues. The chain's CDR3 is CASRQGARYEQYF. The CDR3 DNA sequence: TGTGCCAGCAGGCAGGGGGCGCGGTACGAGCAGTACTTC.

This chain connects TRBV2 to TRBJ2-1; D is uncertain. CDR3 length equals 10 residues. The germline CDR1 and CDR2 sequences are SNHLY and FYNNEI. V was pared by 6 bases and J by 15 bases, with 12 bases between. The CDR3 reads CASRGRGSFF. The DNA of the CDR3 is TGTGCCAGCAGGGGCCGTGGATCGTTCTTC.

This rearrangement joins TRBV7-6 to TRBJ1-3, with TRBD1 identical over 8 bases. Per germline, CDR1 SGHVS and CDR2 FNYEAQ. The junction had 14 bases not matched to a gene; V was cut back by 8 bases and J by 2 bases. The CDR3 consists of 17 residues. The CDR3 reads CASYRDRIVAPGNTIYF. For the CDR3, the DNA is TGTGCCAGCTACCGGGACAGGATCGTCGCTCCTGGAAACACCATATATTTT. Variable domain in full (rest from reference TRBV7-6 and TRBJ1-3): GAGVSQSPRYKVTKRGQDVALRCDPISGHVSLYWYRQALGQGPEFLTYFNYEAQQDKSGLPNDRFSAERPEGSISTLTIQRTEQRDSAMYRCASYRDRIVAPGNTIYFGEGSWLTVV.

This chain links TRBV7-8 with TRBJ2-1, with D possibly TRBD2 on 5 matching bases. V was pared by 7 bases and J by 8 bases, with 15 bases between. The CDR3 totals 13 residues. Germline V gene lookup returns CDR1 SGHVS and CDR2 FQNEAQ. The CDR3 is CASTQLLVYEQFF. In DNA, the CDR3 is TGTGCCAGCACCCAATTACTAGTTTATGAGCAGTTCTTC.

This chain joins TRBV7-6 and TRBJ2-5; 7 nucleotides match TRBD1. The CDR3 has 18 residues. J lost 4 bases, V lost 3 bases, and 17 bases had no gene match. Germline CDR1 SGHVS, CDR2 FNYEAQ. The CDR3 is CASSFEGAGLAIGETQYF. CDR3 DNA: TGTGCCAGCAGCTTTGAGGGGGCAGGCCTAGCAATAGGAGAGACCCAGTACTTC. Full variable domain (rest looked up from reference TRBV7-6 and TRBJ2-5): GAGVSQSPRYKVTKRGQDVALRCDPISGHVSLYWYRQALGQGPEFLTYFNYEAQQDKSGLPNDRFSAERPEGSISTLTIQRTEQRDSAMYRCASSFEGAGLAIGETQYFGPGTRLLVL.

V is TRBV7-9 and J is TRBJ1-2; D call uncertain. CDR3 length equals 12 residues. Trimming shortened V by 6 bases and J by 8 bases, and 13 bases separated the two germline ends. Per germline, CDR1 SEHNR and CDR2 FQNEAQ (reference sequence). The DNA of the CDR3 is TGTGCCAGCAGTCTAGGACTTGGCGGCTACACCTTC. Translated: CASSLGLGGYTF.

The chain couples TRBV7-9 to TRBJ2-5; D is perhaps TRBD1 (5 bases). This CDR3 comprises 15 residues. The V gene lost 5 bases and the J gene lost 2 bases, with 15 bases spanning the gap. Germline lookup yields CDR1 SEHNR and CDR2 FQNEAQ (reference sequence). CDR3: CASSRTLTPQETQYF. CDR3 nucleotide sequence: TGTGCCAGCAGCCGGACACTGACTCCGCAAGAGACCCAGTACTTC. The variable domain in full, with the rest retrieved from reference TRBV7-9 and TRBJ2-5, is DTGVSQNPRHKITKRGQNVTFRCDPISEHNRLYWYRQTLGQGPEFLTYFQNEAQLEKSRLLSDRFSAERPKGSFSTLEIQRTEQGDSAMYLCASSRTLTPQETQYFGPGTRLLVL.